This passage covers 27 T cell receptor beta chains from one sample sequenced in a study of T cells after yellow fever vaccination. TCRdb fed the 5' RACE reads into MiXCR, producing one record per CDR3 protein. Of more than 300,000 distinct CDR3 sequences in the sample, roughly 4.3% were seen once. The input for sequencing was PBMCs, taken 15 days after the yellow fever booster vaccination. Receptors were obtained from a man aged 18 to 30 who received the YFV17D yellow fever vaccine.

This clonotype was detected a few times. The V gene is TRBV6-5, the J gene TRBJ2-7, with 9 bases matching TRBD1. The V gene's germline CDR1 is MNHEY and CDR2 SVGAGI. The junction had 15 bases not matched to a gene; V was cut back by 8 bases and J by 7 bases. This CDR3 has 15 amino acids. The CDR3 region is CASRAGTGWTGEQYF. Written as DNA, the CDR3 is TGTGCCAGCCGTGCCGGGACAGGGTGGACTGGGGAGCAGTACTTC.

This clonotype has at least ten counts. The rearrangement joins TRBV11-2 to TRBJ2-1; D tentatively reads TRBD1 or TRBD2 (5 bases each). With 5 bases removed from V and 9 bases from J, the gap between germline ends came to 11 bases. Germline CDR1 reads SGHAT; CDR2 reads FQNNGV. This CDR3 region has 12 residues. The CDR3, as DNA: TGTGCCAGCAGCCAGGGCCGGGGTGAGCAGTTCTTC. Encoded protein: CASSQGRGEQFF.

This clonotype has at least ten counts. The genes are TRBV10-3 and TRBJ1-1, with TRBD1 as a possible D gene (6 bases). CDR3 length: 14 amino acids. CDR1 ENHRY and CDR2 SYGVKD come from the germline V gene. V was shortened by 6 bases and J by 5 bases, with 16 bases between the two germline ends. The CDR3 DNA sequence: TGTGCCATCAGGGGACAAGGCTGGCATACTGAAGCTTTCTTT. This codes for CAIRGQGWHTEAFF.

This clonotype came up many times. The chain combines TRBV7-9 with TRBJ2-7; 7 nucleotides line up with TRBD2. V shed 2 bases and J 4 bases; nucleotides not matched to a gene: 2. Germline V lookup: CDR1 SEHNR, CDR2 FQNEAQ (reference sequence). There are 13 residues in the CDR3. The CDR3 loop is CASSLSREYEQYV. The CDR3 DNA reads TGTGCCAGCAGCTTATCGCGGGAGTACGAGCAGTACGTC.

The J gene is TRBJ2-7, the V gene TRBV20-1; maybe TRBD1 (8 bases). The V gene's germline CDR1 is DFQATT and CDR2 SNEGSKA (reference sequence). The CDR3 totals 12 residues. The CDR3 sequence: CSALSGRGQVSV. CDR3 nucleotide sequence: TGCAGTGCTCTCTCTGGGAGGGGACAGGTGTCCGTC.

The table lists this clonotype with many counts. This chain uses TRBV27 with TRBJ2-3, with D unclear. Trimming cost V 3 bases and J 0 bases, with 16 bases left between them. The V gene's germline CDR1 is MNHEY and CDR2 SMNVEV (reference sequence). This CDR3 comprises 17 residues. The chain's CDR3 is CASSFGPMGISTDTQYF. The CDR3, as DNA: TGTGCCAGCAGTTTTGGCCCCATGGGGATTAGCACAGATACGCAGTATTTT.

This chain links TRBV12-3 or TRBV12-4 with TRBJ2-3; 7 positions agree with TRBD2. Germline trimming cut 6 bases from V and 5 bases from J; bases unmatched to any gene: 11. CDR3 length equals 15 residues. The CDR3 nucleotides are TGTGCCAGCAGCCGTGCTCGACTAGCAGGAGATACGCAGTATTTT. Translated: CASSRARLAGDTQYF.

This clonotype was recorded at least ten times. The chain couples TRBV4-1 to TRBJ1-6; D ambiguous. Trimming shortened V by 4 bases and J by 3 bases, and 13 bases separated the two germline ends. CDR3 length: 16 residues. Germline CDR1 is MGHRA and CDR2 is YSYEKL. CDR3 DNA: TGCGCCAGCAGCCCGCCAGGTCGGCACTATAATTCACCCCTCCACTTT. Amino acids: CASSPPGRHYNSPLHF.

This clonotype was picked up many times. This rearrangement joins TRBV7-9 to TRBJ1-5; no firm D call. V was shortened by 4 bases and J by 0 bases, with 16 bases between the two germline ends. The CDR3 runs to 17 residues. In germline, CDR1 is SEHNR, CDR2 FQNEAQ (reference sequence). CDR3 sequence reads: CASSSSLVGPSNQPQHF. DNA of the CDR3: TGTGCCAGCAGCTCTAGCCTCGTCGGACCTAGCAATCAGCCCCAGCATTTT.

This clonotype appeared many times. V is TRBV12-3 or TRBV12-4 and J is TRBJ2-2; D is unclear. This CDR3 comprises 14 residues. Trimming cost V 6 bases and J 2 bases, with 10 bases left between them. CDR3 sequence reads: CASSFHPNTGELFF. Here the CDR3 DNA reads TGTGCCAGCAGCTTCCACCCAAACACCGGGGAGCTGTTTTTT.

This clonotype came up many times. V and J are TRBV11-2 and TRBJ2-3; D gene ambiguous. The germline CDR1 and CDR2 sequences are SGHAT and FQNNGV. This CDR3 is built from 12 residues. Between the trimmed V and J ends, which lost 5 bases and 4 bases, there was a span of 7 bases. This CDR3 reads CASSLRADTQYF. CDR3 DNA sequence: TGTGCCAGCAGCCTCCGGGCAGATACGCAGTATTTT.

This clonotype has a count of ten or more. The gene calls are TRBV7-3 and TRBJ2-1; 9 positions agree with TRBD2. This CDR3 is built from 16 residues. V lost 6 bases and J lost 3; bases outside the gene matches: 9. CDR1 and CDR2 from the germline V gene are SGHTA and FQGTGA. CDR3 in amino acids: CASSPRGGADYNEQFF. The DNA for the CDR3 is TGTGCCAGCAGTCCCCGCGGGGGGGCCGACTACAATGAGCAGTTCTTC.

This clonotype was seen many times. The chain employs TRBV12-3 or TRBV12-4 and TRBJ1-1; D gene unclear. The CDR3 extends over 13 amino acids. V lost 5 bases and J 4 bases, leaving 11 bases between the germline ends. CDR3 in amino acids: CASSPDGFTEAFF. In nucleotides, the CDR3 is TGTGCCAGCAGTCCCGACGGTTTCACTGAAGCTTTCTTT.

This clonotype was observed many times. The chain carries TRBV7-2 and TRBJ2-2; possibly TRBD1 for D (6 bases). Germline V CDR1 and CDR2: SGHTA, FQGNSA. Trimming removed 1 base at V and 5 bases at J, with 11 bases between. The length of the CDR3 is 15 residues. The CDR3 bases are TGTGCCAGCAGCTTAGGACTGACAGGAACCGGGGAGCTGTTTTTT. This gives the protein CASSLGLTGTGELFF.

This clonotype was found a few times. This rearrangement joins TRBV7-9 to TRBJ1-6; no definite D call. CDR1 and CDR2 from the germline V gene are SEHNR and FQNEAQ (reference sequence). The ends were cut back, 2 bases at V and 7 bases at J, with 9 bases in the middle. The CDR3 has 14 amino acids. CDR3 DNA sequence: TGTGCCAGCAGCTTAATAGCCGGGAATTCACCCCTCCACTTT. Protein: CASSLIAGNSPLHF.

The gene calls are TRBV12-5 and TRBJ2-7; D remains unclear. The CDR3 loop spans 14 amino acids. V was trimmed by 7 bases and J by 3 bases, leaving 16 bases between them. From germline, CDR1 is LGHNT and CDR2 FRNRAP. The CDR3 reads CASETPRQNYEQYV. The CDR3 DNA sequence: TGTGCTAGTGAGACCCCCAGGCAGAACTACGAGCAGTACGTC.

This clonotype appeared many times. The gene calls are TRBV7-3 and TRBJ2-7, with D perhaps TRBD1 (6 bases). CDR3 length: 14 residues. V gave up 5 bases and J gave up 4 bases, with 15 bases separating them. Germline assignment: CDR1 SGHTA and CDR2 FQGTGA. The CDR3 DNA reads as TGTGCCAGCAGCCATGCCCCAGGGGCGTACGAGCAGTACTTC. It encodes CASSHAPGAYEQYF.

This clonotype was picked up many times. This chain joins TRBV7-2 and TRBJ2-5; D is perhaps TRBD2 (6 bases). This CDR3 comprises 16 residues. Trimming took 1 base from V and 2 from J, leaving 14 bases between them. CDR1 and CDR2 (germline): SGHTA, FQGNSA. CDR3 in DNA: TGTGCCAGCAGCTTAGTGGCCGGCGCGGGGCAAGAGACCCAGTACTTC. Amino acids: CASSLVAGAGQETQYF.

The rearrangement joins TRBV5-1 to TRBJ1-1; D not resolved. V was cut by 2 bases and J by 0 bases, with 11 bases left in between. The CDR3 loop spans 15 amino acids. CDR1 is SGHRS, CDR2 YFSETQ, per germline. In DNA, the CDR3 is TGCGCCAGCAGCTTCGGAGGCGCAGTGAACACTGAAGCTTTCTTT. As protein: CASSFGGAVNTEAFF.

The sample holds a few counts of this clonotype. CDR3 nucleotide sequence: TGTGCCAGCAGCTCCCCCCGGTTGGGGCGTGGCACCGGGGAGCTGTTTTTT. As protein: CASSSPRLGRGTGELFF. J is TRBJ2-2 and V is TRBV7-2; D may be TRBD1 (5 bases). The V end lost 4 bases, the J end lost 4 bases, and 19 bases lay between the germline ends. This CDR3 spans 17 amino acids. Germline V lookup: CDR1 SGHTA, CDR2 FQGNSA. The full variable domain, in which reference TRBV7-2 and TRBJ2-2 provide the parts outside the CDR3, is GAGVSQSPSNKVTEKGKDVELRCDPISGHTALYWYRQSLGQGLEFLIYFQGNSAPDKSGLPSDRFSAERTGGSVSTLTIQRTQQEDSAVYLCASSSPRLGRGTGELFFGEGSRLTVL.

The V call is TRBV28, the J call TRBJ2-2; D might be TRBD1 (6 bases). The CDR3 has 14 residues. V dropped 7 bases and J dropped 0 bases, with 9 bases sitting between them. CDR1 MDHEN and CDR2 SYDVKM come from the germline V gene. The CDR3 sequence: CASIGTTNTGELFF. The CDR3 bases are TGTGCCAGCATCGGGACAACGAACACCGGGGAGCTGTTTTTT.

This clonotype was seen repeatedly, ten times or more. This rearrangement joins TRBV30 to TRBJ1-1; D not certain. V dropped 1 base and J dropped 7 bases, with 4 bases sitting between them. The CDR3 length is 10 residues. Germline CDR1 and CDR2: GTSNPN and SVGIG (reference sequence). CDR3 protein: CAWSGGEAFF. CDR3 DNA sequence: TGTGCCTGGAGTGGGGGTGAAGCTTTCTTT.

The CDR3 is CASSLFGLNTEAFF. In DNA, the CDR3 is TGTGCCAGCAGCTTATTCGGATTGAACACTGAAGCTTTCTTT. The J gene is TRBJ1-1, the V gene TRBV7-2; no clear D. The germline CDR1 and CDR2 sequences are SGHTA and FQGNSA. There are 14 residues in the CDR3. V shed 2 bases and J shed 0 bases, with 7 bases lying between them.

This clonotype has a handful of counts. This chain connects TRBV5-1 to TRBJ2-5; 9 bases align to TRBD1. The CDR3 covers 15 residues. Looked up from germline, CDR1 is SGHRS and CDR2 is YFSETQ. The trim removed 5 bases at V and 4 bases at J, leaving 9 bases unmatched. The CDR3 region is CASRFRQGVGETQYF. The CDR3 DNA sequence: TGCGCCAGCAGGTTCAGACAGGGGGTAGGAGAGACCCAGTACTTC.

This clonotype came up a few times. The CDR3 reads CASSERGTPLHF. CDR3 DNA: TGTGCCAGCAGCGAGCGGGGGACACCCCTCCACTTT. The chain couples TRBV27 to TRBJ1-6, with D perhaps matching TRBD1 (5 bases). This CDR3 is 12 amino acids long. V was pared by 6 bases and J by 11 bases, with 11 bases between. Per germline, CDR1 MNHEY and CDR2 SMNVEV (reference sequence).

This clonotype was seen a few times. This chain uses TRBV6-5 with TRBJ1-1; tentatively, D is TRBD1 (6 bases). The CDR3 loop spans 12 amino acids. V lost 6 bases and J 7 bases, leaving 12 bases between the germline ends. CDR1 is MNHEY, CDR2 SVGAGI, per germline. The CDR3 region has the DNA TGTGCCAGCAGCCCCGGACAGCTTGAAGCTTTCTTT. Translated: CASSPGQLEAFF.

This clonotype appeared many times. The DNA of the CDR3 is TGTGCCAGCTCCGGGACAGTTCCCTACGAGCAGTACGTC. As protein: CASSGTVPYEQYV. The J gene is TRBJ2-7, the V gene TRBV7-9; 7 bases map to TRBD1. This CDR3 comprises 13 residues. Germline values: CDR1 SEHNR, CDR2 FQNEAQ (reference sequence). Trimming removed 8 bases from V and 2 bases from J; junction bases left unmatched: 6.